The rows below give T cell receptor beta chains drawn from one sample of a study of blood T cell repertoires in COVID-19. The repertoire was sequenced with immunoSEQ multiplex PCR; TCRdb's copy has only in-frame clones and lacks some. The table has about 430,000 clones, approximately 90% seen once. The sample consisted of peripheral blood. Receptor source: a young man with COVID-19, enrolled during active disease. Both conserved end residues are part of each CDR3. D genes are given only for firm matches. Size tells how often a clone was seen (once, few, many) or the class of an expanded clone, and some rows leave it out.

size,D,J,V,CDR3,DNA
once,-,TRBJ2-7,TRBV6-5,CASSRRGGEGEQYF,TGTGCCAGCAGTCGAAGGGGGGGAGAAGGGGAGCAGTACTTC
-,TRBD2,TRBJ2-1,TRBV27,CASSPFAGESHEQFF,TGTGCCAGCAGTCCCTTTGCGGGAGAATCCCATGAGCAGTTCTTC
-,-,TRBJ1-2,TRBV6-5,CASSYQPTTNYGYTF,TGTGCCAGCAGTTACCAACCCACTACTAACTATGGCTACACCTTC
-,-,TRBJ2-1,TRBV5-4,CASIGGGPTSRNEQFF,TGTGCCAGCATCGGAGGTGGGCCCACGTCCCGGAATGAGCAGTTCTTC
-,-,TRBJ1-2,TRBV6-5,CASRPTGYNGYTF,TGTGCCAGCAGGCCCACAGGGTATAATGGCTACACCTTC
-,TRBD2,TRBJ2-1,TRBV5-1,CASSPLAGDNEQFF,TGCGCCAGCAGCCCCCTGGCGGGGGACAATGAGCAGTTCTTC
-,-,TRBJ1-1,TRBV19,CASGSGNTEAFF,TGTGCCAGTGGGTCAGGGAACACTGAAGCTTTCTTT
few,TRBD1,TRBJ1-4,TRBV7-8,CASSLNGDSEKLFF,TGTGCCAGCAGCTTAAATGGGGACAGCGAAAAACTGTTTTTT
-,-,TRBJ2-5,TRBV27,CASSQTGHPAWAQYF,TGTGCCAGCAGTCAAACGGGACACCCAGCCTGGGCCCAGTACTTC
-,-,TRBJ2-7,TRBV6-5,CASSREQGYEQYF,TGTGCCAGCAGCAGGGAACAGGGCTACGAGCAGTACTTC
few,-,TRBJ1-2,TRBV24-1,CATSEGVSYGYTF,TGTGCCACCAGTGAAGGGGTTTCCTATGGCTACACCTTC
-,-,TRBJ2-5,TRBV6-5,CASSPGTLQTETQYF,TGTGCCAGCAGTCCCGGGACTCTACAGACTGAGACCCAGTACTTC
-,-,TRBJ2-1,TRBV4-1,CASGNGNNEQFF,TGCGCCAGCGGTAACGGGAACAATGAGCAGTTCTTC
-,-,TRBJ2-4,TRBV5-4,CASSLIQENIQYF,TGTGCCAGCAGCTTGATACAGGAAAACATTCAGTACTTC
-,-,TRBJ2-7,TRBV7-9,CASSRAAYEQYF,TGTGCCAGCAGTCGCGCGGCCTACGAGCAGTACTTC
-,TRBD2,TRBJ2-2,TRBV9,CASSGAGTSATGELFF,TGTGCCAGCAGCGGGGCCGGGACTAGCGCTACCGGGGAGCTGTTTTTT
-,TRBD1,TRBJ2-3,TRBV5-4,CASSRQGPGTGEIDTQYF,TGTGCCAGCAGTCGCCAGGGGCCCGGGACAGGCGAGATAGATACGCAGTATTTT
many,-,TRBJ2-1,TRBV18,CASSPQVSYNEQFF,TGTGCCAGCTCACCCCAGGTCAGTTACAATGAGCAGTTCTTC
once,TRBD1,TRBJ2-7,TRBV19,CASSPGGHSYEQYF,TGTGCCAGTAGCCCAGGGGGACACTCCTACGAGCAGTACTTC
-,TRBD2,TRBJ2-2,TRBV27,CASSLLAGGATGELFF,TGTGCCAGCAGTTTACTAGCGGGGGGTGCGACCGGGGAGCTGTTTTTT
once,-,TRBJ2-3,TRBV21-1,CASSCPGTSVRDTDTQYF,TGTGCCAGCAGCTGTCCCGGGACTAGTGTCCGGGACACAGATACGCAGTATTTT
-,TRBD2,TRBJ2-3,TRBV3-1/TRBV3-2,CASSQGQGGVAQYF,TGTGCCAGCAGCCAAGGGCAGGGAGGGGTTGCGCAGTATTTT
-,TRBD1,TRBJ2-1,TRBV5-5,CASSRGGQGLREQFF,TGTGCCAGCAGCAGGGGGGGACAGGGGCTGCGGGAGCAGTTCTTC
-,-,TRBJ1-1,TRBV10-3,CAISERRSAGGYTEAFF,TGTGCCATCAGTGAGAGGCGGTCGGCAGGCGGGTACACTGAAGCTTTCTTT
-,TRBD1,TRBJ2-2,TRBV7-9,CASSPPWTGENTGELFF,TGTGCCAGCAGCCCCCCTTGGACAGGGGAGAACACCGGGGAGCTGTTTTTT
-,TRBD1,TRBJ2-5,TRBV2,CASSEGVSRAGGAETQYF,TGTGCCAGCAGTGAAGGGGTATCGCGGGCAGGGGGCGCAGAGACCCAGTACTTC
-,TRBD2,TRBJ2-2,TRBV19,CASSQGLAGGDTGELFF,TGTGCCAGTAGTCAAGGACTAGCGGGAGGGGATACCGGGGAGCTGTTTTTT
-,TRBD1,TRBJ2-7,TRBV18,CASSPPGGQGLYEQYF,TGTGCCAGCTCACCACCGGGAGGACAGGGGTTATACGAGCAGTACTTC
-,TRBD1,TRBJ1-1,TRBV4-1,CASSQRGGEYDTEAFF,TGCGCCAGCAGCCAAAGAGGGGGCGAGTATGACACTGAAGCTTTCTTT
-,-,TRBJ1-2,TRBV5-1,CASSLQTGTEANYGYTF,TGCGCCAGCAGCTTGCAGACCGGGACTGAAGCTAACTATGGCTACACCTTC
-,TRBD1,TRBJ2-1,TRBV10-3,CAIRGTGEGSSYNEQFF,TGTGCCATCAGAGGGACAGGGGAAGGTAGCTCCTACAATGAGCAGTTCTTC
-,-,TRBJ2-2,TRBV2,CASSLEGTGELFF,TGTGCCAGCAGCCTGGAGGGGACCGGGGAGCTGTTTTTT
-,TRBD1,TRBJ2-7,TRBV2,CASSRDRYEQYF,TGTGCCAGCAGTCGGGACAGGTACGAGCAGTACTTC
-,-,TRBJ2-2,TRBV18,CASSPSIGDTGELFF,TGTGCCAGCTCACCATCTATAGGGGACACCGGGGAGCTGTTTTTT